This T cell receptor beta chain was profiled in a study of blood T cell repertoires in COVID-19. This clone was observed a few times. V gave up 2 bases and J gave up 1 base, with 14 bases separating them. This CDR3 contains 16 residues. From germline, CDR1 is MNHNY and CDR2 SVGAGI (reference sequence). Produced via immunoSEQ multiplex PCR; TCRdb's table is partial and in-frame only. In the table there are around 170,000 clones, roughly 80% of which are singletons. This chain links TRBV6-6 with TRBJ2-5; D may be TRBD1 (6 bases). The receptor was isolated from a woman aged 40 to 50 with acute or convalescent COVID-19. Sequenced sample: peripheral blood. CDR3 sequence reads: CASSYGIGGLQETQYF. The CDR3 region has the DNA TGTGCCAGCAGTTACGGGATTGGGGGCCTCCAAGAGACCCAGTACTTC.